Below, 28 T cell receptor beta chains from the same sample are listed, as sequenced in a study of T cell clonality in common variable immunodeficiency. Profiling relied on immunoSEQ multiplex PCR, and the TCRdb table lists in-frame clones only, not all of them. This repertoire holds about 15,000 clones, and none appear only once. General study findings and limits: Common variable immunodeficiency TCR beta sequences reportedly had fewer deletions and N-nucleotide insertions.

These receptors are not linked to any known antigen. Sequencing input: peripheral blood mononuclear cells. These receptors originate from a human donor with common variable immunodeficiency.

This clone was counted only a few times. The read ends 3 residues early relative to the CDR3; the germline J gene fills the gap. This rearrangement joins TRBV7-8 to TRBJ2-7; TRBD2 aligns across 10 bases. The V and J ends lost 5 bases and 6 bases, in that order; junction bases with no gene match: 10. The CDR3 covers 15 residues. Germline V gene lookup returns CDR1 SGHVS and CDR2 FQNEAQ. The part of the CDR3 DNA that was read is TGTGCCAGCAGCCCGCTAGCGGGAGAGGGGCTCGAG. This gives the protein CASSPLAGEGLE. The CDR3 in its entirety is CASSPLAGEGLEQYF.

This clone appeared a few times. With the read ending 3 residues before the CDR3 end, the germline J gene is used to fill in that end. The V call is TRBV11-3, the J call TRBJ2-1; 7 bases line up with TRBD2. The ends lost 1 base at V and 4 bases at J; junction bases unmatched: 4. This CDR3 region has 15 residues. Germline CDR1 and CDR2: SGHNT and YENEEA. The CDR3 spells CASSLGSGPYNEQFF. The CDR3 DNA, read in part, is TGTGCCAGCAGCTTAGGTAGCGGGCCGTACAATGAG. Drawing the rest from reference TRBV11-3 and TRBJ2-1, the complete variable domain is EAGVVQSPRYKIIEKKQPVAFWCNPISGHNTLYWYLQNLGQGPELLIRYENEEAVDDSQLPKDRFSAERLKGVDSTLKIQPAELGDSAVYLCASSLGSGPYNEQFFGPGTRLTVL.

By share, this clone counts as medium-sized. The read finishes 3 residues shy of the CDR3 end, and the germline J gene is used to complete it. This chain joins TRBV5-5 and TRBJ2-4, with D tentatively TRBD2 (5 bases). The CDR3 loop spans 14 amino acids. Germline V gene data show CDR1 as SGHKS and CDR2 as YYEKEE (reference sequence). The V end lost 4 bases, the J end lost 8 bases, and 16 bases lay between the germline ends. The CDR3 sequence is CASSQTVPGDIQYF. The covered CDR3 bases are TGTGCCAGCAGCCAAACAGTCCCCGGGGACATT. Filled out from reference TRBV5-5 and TRBJ2-4, the complete variable domain reads DAGVTQSPTHLIKTRGQQVTLRCSPISGHKSVSWYQQVLGQGPQFIFQYYEKEERGRGNFPDRFSARQFPNYSSELNVNALLLGDSALYLCASSQTVPGDIQYFGAGTRLSVL.

This clone was recorded at least ten times. The sequence runs out 3 residues before the end of the CDR3; the remainder is reconstructed from the germline J gene. Other DNA sequences of this sample code for an identical CDR3. The rearrangement links TRBV7-2 to TRBJ2-5, with TRBD1 as a possible D gene (6 bases). V shed 1 base and J shed 5 bases, with 14 bases lying between them. The length of the CDR3 is 15 residues. Germline values: CDR1 SGHTA, CDR2 FQGNSA. This chain's CDR3 is CASSLVGQGQETQYF. The CDR3 bases that were read are TGTGCCAGCAGCTTAGTAGGGCAGGGGCAGGAGACC.

The sample holds a few counts of this clone. Read data end 3 residues before the CDR3 end; the end is taken from the germline J gene. The chain joins TRBV7-2 to TRBJ1-1; D may be TRBD1 (5 bases). V lost 3 bases and J 0 bases, leaving 11 bases between the germline ends. Germline V gene sequence: CDR1 SGHTA, CDR2 FQGNSA. This CDR3 spans 15 amino acids. The sequenced part of the CDR3 DNA is TGTGCCAGCAGCTTTCGAGGGGAGGTGAACACTGAA. It specifies CASSFRGEVNTE. The whole CDR3 protein reads CASSFRGEVNTEAFF. The full variable domain, rest sourced from reference TRBV7-2 and TRBJ1-1, is GAGVSQSPSNKVTEKGKDVELRCDPISGHTALYWYRQSLGQGLEFLIYFQGNSAPDKSGLPSDRFSAERTGGSVSTLTIQRTQQEDSAVYLCASSFRGEVNTEAFFGQGTRLTVV.

In regard to this clone: The CDR3 end is not reached by the read, which stops 3 residues before it; the germline J gene fills it in. The chain is built from TRBV19 and TRBJ2-7; weak D call: TRBD2 (5 bases). The CDR3 runs 12 residues. V lost 2 bases, J lost 3 bases, and 5 bases lay in between. Germline assignment: CDR1 LNHDA and CDR2 SQIVND (reference sequence). CDR3 sequence: CASSISGYEQYF. The CDR3 DNA, read in part, is TGTGCCAGTAGTATAAGCGGCTACGAG.

This clone was counted at least ten times. The read is 3 residues too short to cover the CDR3 end, so that end is filled in from the germline J gene. The chain joins TRBV3-1 (or the pseudogene TRBV3-2) to TRBJ2-7; perhaps TRBD2 as D (5 bases). Germline V gene lookup returns CDR1 LGHDT and CDR2 YNNKEL (reference sequence). This CDR3 is 14 amino acids long. Trimming removed 1 base from V and 6 bases from J, with 13 bases in between. The sequenced part of the CDR3 DNA is TGTGCCAGCAGCCAAGTTTTTGCCGGGGTCGAG. Its protein is CASSQVFAGVE. The complete CDR3 protein is CASSQVFAGVEQYF.

Comments on this clone: Sequencing ends 3 residues short of the CDR3 end; the germline J gene provides the rest. The chain joins TRBV18 to TRBJ2-2; the match to TRBD2 covers 10 bases. The V gene's germline CDR1 is KGHSH and CDR2 LQKENI. This CDR3 contains 14 residues. V was pared by 4 bases and J by 6 bases, with 2 bases of the junction left unmatched. The chain's CDR3 is CASSRSGRAGELFF. The covered CDR3 bases are TGTGCCAGCTCACGAAGCGGGAGGGCCGGGGAG.

This clone was seen ten or more times. With the read ending 3 residues before the CDR3 end, the germline J gene is used to fill in that end. The V and J genes are TRBV7-9 and TRBJ2-5, with a possible D match to TRBD1 (6 bases). Trimming pared 1 base from V and 2 bases from J, leaving 11 bases between. Germline assignment: CDR1 SEHNR and CDR2 FQNEAQ (reference sequence). The CDR3 loop spans 15 amino acids. The CDR3 sequence: CASSLGGTGQETQYF. The sequenced part of the CDR3 DNA is TGTGCCAGCAGCTTAGGGGGAACAGGGCAAGAGACC.

In the case of this clone: Read sequence stops 3 residues before the CDR3 end, and the germline J gene provides the missing end. The chain combines TRBV7-8 with TRBJ1-1; weak D call: TRBD1 (6 bases). Germline V gene data show CDR1 as SGHVS and CDR2 as FQNEAQ. Trimming removed 2 bases from V and 7 bases from J, with 11 bases in between. There are 13 residues in the CDR3. The CDR3 region is CASSLRTDLEAFF. The CDR3 bases that were read are TGTGCCAGCAGCTTAAGGACAGATCTTGAA.

This clone was seen a handful of times. The read finishes 3 residues shy of the CDR3 end, and the germline J gene is used to complete it. The chain joins TRBV19 to TRBJ2-7; D possibly corresponds to TRBD2 (5 bases). The ends were cut back, 3 bases at V and 3 bases at J, with 12 bases in the middle. Germline loops: CDR1 LNHDA, CDR2 SQIVND (reference sequence). The CDR3 extends over 14 amino acids. The sequenced part of the CDR3 DNA is TGTGCCAGTAGTATTGGCGGGCGATACTACGAG. Translated, it gives CASSIGGRYYE. The entire CDR3 protein is CASSIGGRYYEQYF.

Only a few counts were recorded for this clone. CDR3 region: CASSPGTSGVVETQYF. The sequenced CDR3 bases are TGTGCCAGTAGTCCCGGGACTAGCGGGGTTGTGGAGACC. The rearrangement links TRBV19 to TRBJ2-5, with 13 bases identical to TRBD2. The sequence runs out 3 residues before the end of the CDR3; the remainder is reconstructed from the germline J gene. From germline, CDR1 is LNHDA and CDR2 SQIVND (reference sequence). V dropped 5 bases and J dropped 5; count of bases not matched to a gene: 8. This CDR3 contains 16 residues.

This clone was observed at least ten times. The read ends 3 residues shy of where the CDR3 ends; the end is completed using the germline J gene. The chain links TRBV18 to TRBJ2-7; the match to TRBD1 covers 7 bases. V lost 4 bases and J lost 0; bases outside the gene matches: 3. Germline V gene data show CDR1 as KGHSH and CDR2 as LQKENI. The CDR3 extends over 14 amino acids. The CDR3 here is CASSQQGSSYEQYF. Incomplete CDR3 DNA: TGTGCCAGCTCACAACAGGGGAGCTCCTACGAG.

As regards this clone: The CDR3 goes on 3 residues after the read ends, and that part is filled in from the germline J gene. The V gene is TRBV7-9, the J gene TRBJ2-1; 9 bases line up with TRBD2. Germline CDR1 SEHNR, CDR2 FQNEAQ (reference sequence). The CDR3 loop spans 15 amino acids. V trimming: 0 bases; J trimming: 6 bases; junction bases outside the gene matches: 3. The DNA read from the CDR3 is TGTGCCAGCAGCTTAGCCCTAGCGGGGCTCAATGAG. Its protein is CASSLALAGLNE. Given in full, the CDR3 is CASSLALAGLNEQFF.

In regard to this clone: The read ends 3 residues shy of where the CDR3 ends; the end is completed using the germline J gene. The genes are TRBV7-3 and TRBJ2-1, with 11 bases that match TRBD2. The CDR3 loop spans 15 amino acids. Germline CDR1 SGHTA, CDR2 FQGTGA. With V trimmed by 3 bases and J by 3 bases, 1 base remained unmatched. The CDR3 region is CASSLTSGNYNEQFF. The sequenced part of the CDR3 DNA is TGTGCCAGCAGCTTGACTAGCGGGAACTACAATGAG.

This clone was seen a handful of times. With the read ending 3 residues before the CDR3 end, the germline J gene is used to fill in that end. This chain links TRBV19 with TRBJ2-5, with TRBD1 matching over 8 bases. With 5 bases clipped from V and 7 bases from J, the junction kept 12 bases outside the gene matches. This CDR3 has 15 amino acids. Germline V gives CDR1 LNHDA, CDR2 SQIVND (reference sequence). The CDR3 spells CASSSPDGTGGTQYF. Partial CDR3 DNA: TGTGCCAGTAGTTCCCCAGACGGGACAGGAGGGACC.

By its share, this clone is medium-sized. The read comes to an end 3 residues before the CDR3 does, leaving the germline J gene to fill in the end. The chain employs TRBV20-1 and TRBJ2-1; 9 bases line up with TRBD1. V lost 5 bases, J lost 3 bases, and 8 bases stayed unmatched. The CDR3 is 15 amino acids. Germline loops: CDR1 DFQATT, CDR2 SNEGSKA (reference sequence). The covered CDR3 bases are TGCAGTGCTGGTACCCCGGGACAGGGCTACAATGAG. It encodes CSAGTPGQGYNE. The CDR3 in full is CSAGTPGQGYNEQFF.

This clone was counted a few times. The CDR3 DNA, read in part, is TGTGCCAGCAGCTTAGCAGGGTATGGAAACACC. The encoded protein is CASSLAGYGNT. The entire CDR3 reads CASSLAGYGNTIYF. The chain carries TRBV7-9 and TRBJ1-3, with D hard to call. The read ends 3 residues shy of where the CDR3 ends; the end is completed using the germline J gene. The CDR3 length is 14 residues. V shed 0 bases and J shed 3 bases, with 6 bases lying between them. Germline CDR1 reads SEHNR; CDR2 reads FQNEAQ (reference sequence).

This clone was recorded a few times. Read data end 3 residues before the CDR3 end; the end is taken from the germline J gene. The V and J genes are TRBV7-3 and TRBJ2-3; D not certain. The germline gives CDR1 SGHTA, CDR2 FQGTGA. V was shortened by 4 bases and J by 1 base, with 9 bases between the two germline ends. The length of the CDR3 is 14 residues. The sequenced CDR3 bases are TGTGCCAGCAGCTCCTTAAGGGGCACAGATACG. It codes for CASSSLRGTDT. The complete CDR3 reads CASSSLRGTDTQYF.

This clone is labeled as medium-sized. The CDR3 goes on 3 residues after the read ends, and that part is filled in from the germline J gene. The chain has TRBV12-5 and TRBJ2-2, with 8 bases matching TRBD2. Germline loops: CDR1 LGHNT, CDR2 FRNRAP. J lost 5 bases, V lost 4 bases, and 9 bases had no gene match. The CDR3 has 16 residues. The covered CDR3 bases are TGTGCTAGTGGTTCCGAAGCGGGAGCGGGGACCGGGGAG. Its translation: CASGSEAGAGTGE. The whole CDR3 sequence is CASGSEAGAGTGELFF.

This clone was detected a few times. The sequence runs out 3 residues before the end of the CDR3; the remainder is reconstructed from the germline J gene. The chain joins TRBV20-1 to TRBJ2-1; D perhaps matches TRBD2 (5 bases). Trimming stripped 5 bases from V and 3 bases from J, with 17 bases between. The length of the CDR3 is 15 residues. Germline CDR1 reads DFQATT; CDR2 reads SNEGSKA (reference sequence). CDR3 DNA (partial): TGCAGTGCTCAAGGGCTAACGGGGATCTACAATGAG. This encodes CSAQGLTGIYNE. The whole CDR3 is CSAQGLTGIYNEQFF.

To note about this clone: The observed sequence ends 3 residues before the CDR3 terminus, with the missing tail filled in from the germline J gene. The chain recombines TRBV7-2 with TRBJ2-3, with D hard to call. The germline V gene has CDR1 SGHTA and CDR2 FQGNSA. With 4 bases removed from V and 2 bases from J, the gap between germline ends came to 10 bases. The CDR3 consists of 14 residues. The CDR3 DNA, read in part, is TGTGCCAGCAGCTCTACGGGTTTCACAGATACG. This translates into CASSSTGFTDT. The full CDR3 reads CASSSTGFTDTQYF.

This clone was picked up a small number of times. Read coverage stops 3 residues before the CDR3 terminus; the germline J gene supplies the remainder. J is TRBJ2-3 and V is TRBV11-2, with 7 bases lining up with TRBD2. This CDR3 has 15 residues. V trimming: 4 bases; J trimming: 2 bases; junction bases outside the gene matches: 6. Germline V gives CDR1 SGHAT, CDR2 FQNNGV. CDR3 DNA (partial): TGTGCCAGCAGCTCGCGGGACTACCTCACAGATACG. This sequence encodes CASSSRDYLTDT. In full, the CDR3 is CASSSRDYLTDTQYF. Filled out from reference TRBV11-2 and TRBJ2-3, the complete variable domain reads EAGVAQSPRYKIIEKRQSVAFWCNPISGHATLYWYQQILGQGPKLLIQFQNNGVVDDSQLPKDRFSAERLKGVDSTLKIQPAKLEDSAVYLCASSSRDYLTDTQYFGPGTRLTVL.

For this clone: One junction end disagrees with the germline gene, perhaps due to a read error. The sequenced fragment ends 3 residues before the CDR3 boundary, so the rest is inferred from the germline J gene. The chain carries TRBV7-7 and TRBJ2-1, with D possibly TRBD2 on 6 matching bases. Looked up from germline, CDR1 is SSHAT and CDR2 is FNYEAQ (reference sequence). The CDR3 is 16 residues long. The CDR3 loop is CASSAVGLANYNEQFF. The CDR3 DNA, read in part, is TGTGCTAGCAGCGCCGTAGGTCTAGCGAACTACAATGAG.

On this clone itself: The read ends 3 residues before the CDR3 terminus; that terminus is restored from the germline J gene. The chain combines TRBV2 with TRBJ2-6; 9 bases are shared with TRBD1. Unmatched junction bases numbered 8, after V lost 5 bases and J lost 0 bases. Germline CDR1 reads SNHLY; CDR2 reads FYNNEI. The CDR3 runs 18 residues. The CDR3 loop reads CASSPGQGQGSGANVLTF. Partial CDR3 DNA: TGTGCCAGCAGTCCAGGACAGGGGCAGGGCTCTGGGGCCAACGTC.

This clone has a handful of counts. The CDR3 end falls 3 residues outside the read, so it is completed with the germline J gene. The V and J genes are TRBV18 and TRBJ2-5; D ambiguous. The V end was cut by 6 bases, the J end by 3 bases, with 5 bases between. The CDR3 contains 11 residues. Germline values: CDR1 KGHSH, CDR2 LQKENI. The sequenced part of the CDR3 DNA is TGTGCCAGCTCTCCTAAAGAGACC. This encodes CASSPKET. The whole CDR3 region reads CASSPKETQYF. Full variable domain (remainder filled in from reference TRBV18 and TRBJ2-5): NAGVMQNPRHLVRRRGQEARLRCSPMKGHSHVYWYRQLPEEGLKFMVYLQKENIIDESGMPKERFSAEFPKEGPSILRIQQVVRGDSAAYFCASSPKETQYFGPGTRLLVL.

A word on this clone: The read halts 3 residues ahead of the CDR3 end, with the missing end drawn from the germline J gene. The chain recombines TRBV7-6 with TRBJ2-5; the match to TRBD2 covers 10 bases. Germline CDR1 reads SGHVS; CDR2 reads FNYEAQ. The CDR3 has 15 amino acids. V dropped 7 bases and J dropped 5; count of bases not matched to a gene: 10. Partial CDR3 DNA: TGTGCCAGCACCCGTTTAGCGGGAGGCACCGAGACC. Translated: CASTRLAGGTET. The whole CDR3 protein is CASTRLAGGTETQYF.

This clone has a handful of counts. The read finishes 3 residues shy of the CDR3 end, and the germline J gene is used to complete it. The chain is built from TRBV7-9 and TRBJ2-1; TRBD2 agrees at 8 bases. J lost 8 bases, V lost 5 bases, and 11 bases had no gene match. The CDR3 consists of 15 residues. Germline CDR1 SEHNR, CDR2 FQNEAQ (reference sequence). The CDR3 bases that were read are TGTGCCAGCAGCCGGGGGGGCCTGGGGTTCGATGAG. Amino acid sequence: CASSRGGLGFDE. The complete CDR3 reads CASSRGGLGFDEQFF.